Given below is one T cell receptor (beta chain) in context. The data stem from a study of control samples from healthy donors and cancer patients. TCRdb keeps only in-frame clones here, not all; method: immunoSEQ multiplex PCR. The sample holds under 70,000 clones; approximately 86% are singletons and the top ten take around an eighth. The clonotype originates from a man aged 60 to 75 with head and neck cancer. Sequenced sample: PBMCs.

DNA of the CDR3: TGTGCCAGCAGCGAGATCGGGTATGGAGAGACCCAGTACTTC. Residues: CASSEIGYGETQYF. This chain uses TRBV5-6 with TRBJ2-5; no clear D gene. CDR1 is SGHDT, CDR2 YYEEEE, per germline. The CDR3 has 14 residues. Trimming shortened V by 4 bases and J by 4 bases, and 14 bases separated the two germline ends.